There are a few counts of the clone carrying this TCR beta chain. Some clones are missing from TCRdb's copy, which holds only in-frame ones; the method was immunoSEQ multiplex PCR. Seen here are about 200,000 clones, roughly nine tenths observed once, and the top ten hold around 0.76%. Germline lookup yields CDR1 DFQATT and CDR2 SNEGSKA (reference sequence). V lost 3 bases to trimming and J lost 3 bases, with 11 bases between them. The CDR3 has 14 residues. This specimen comes from a study of blood T cell repertoires in COVID-19. The receptor comes from a woman between 65 and 79 years old with acute or convalescent COVID-19. J is TRBJ1-4 and V is TRBV20-1, with TRBD1 as a possible D gene (6 bases). What was sequenced was peripheral blood. The CDR3 sequence is CSASLGAANEKLFF. CDR3 nucleotides: TGCAGTGCTAGTCTGGGGGCGGCTAATGAAAAACTGTTTTTT.